The next 19 T cell receptor beta chains were all read from a single sample in a study of regulatory T cells in long-lasting Graves disease. Time point given: newly diagnosed GD, antithyroid drugs for less than 3 months. RNA from PBMCs was the source of the TCR library. TCR beta libraries were built with iRepertoire HTBI primers and Arm-PCR of CDR3 regions. One entry per CDR3 protein, called by TCRdb with MiXCR from the multiplex PCR reads. The sample includes about 380,000 distinct CDR3 sequences, about 16% of them seen just once. The specimen was peripheral blood mononuclear cells (PBMCs), collected at new diagnosis, from a patient treated with antithyroid drugs. Receptor source: a female donor with Graves disease.

The chain links TRBV6-2 or TRBV6-3 to TRBJ2-4; possibly TRBD1 or TRBD2 for D (6 bases each). Per germline, CDR1 MNHEY and CDR2 SVGEGT. This CDR3 has 14 amino acids. The ends were cut back, 4 bases at V and 5 bases at J, with 12 bases in the middle. The CDR3 nucleotides are TGTGCCAGCAGTTCGGGGGCGCTAGAAAACATTCAGTACTTC. This gives the protein CASSSGALENIQYF.

This clonotype was observed many times. The CDR3 DNA follows: TGTGCCAGCAGTGATAGGGGGATCTCTGGAAACACCATATATTTT. As protein: CASSDRGISGNTIYF. The rearrangement uses TRBV2 and TRBJ1-3, with TRBD1 as a possible D gene (6 bases). The CDR3 has 15 residues. V was trimmed by 3 bases and J by 0 bases, leaving 9 bases between them. Germline values: CDR1 SNHLY, CDR2 FYNNEI.

This clonotype was counted between two and nine times. V and J are TRBV9 and TRBJ2-6; the D gene is possibly TRBD2 (6 bases). The germline V and J ends were trimmed by 6 bases and 3 bases, with 10 bases remaining between them. CDR3 size: 14 residues. CDR1 is SGDLS, CDR2 YYNGEE, per germline. The CDR3 sequence is CASTEGVGANVLTF. CDR3 nucleotides: TGTGCCAGCACGGAGGGCGTTGGGGCCAACGTCCTGACTTTC.

DNA for the CDR3: TGTGCCAGCAGCTCCCCTCTAGCGGGAAGTAACAATGAGCAGTTCTTC. It codes for CASSSPLAGSNNEQFF. J is TRBJ2-1 and V is TRBV6-1; 9 bases fit TRBD2. Germline CDR1 is MNHNS and CDR2 is SASEGT. J lost 5 bases, V lost 6 bases, and 11 bases had no gene match. CDR3 length: 16 residues.

The chain carries TRBV5-1 and TRBJ1-5; maybe TRBD1 (5 bases). Trimming stripped 5 bases from V and 0 bases from J, with 15 bases between. The length of the CDR3 is 16 residues. Germline-derived CDR1 and CDR2 are SGHRS and YFSETQ. CDR3 DNA sequence: TGCGCCAGCAGTCTGGGCGGGGCCGCTAGCAATCAGCCCCAGCATTTT. Translation gives CASSLGGAASNQPQHF.

There are many counts of this clonotype. The chain carries TRBV20-1 and TRBJ2-1; 12 bases align to TRBD2. CDR1 is DFQATT and CDR2 is SNEGSKA in the germline V gene (reference sequence). The CDR3 spans 15 residues. Trimming at V came to 6 bases and at J to 7 bases, leaving 10 bases not matched to a gene. CDR3 amino acids: CSARTTSGSRNEQFF. For the CDR3, the DNA is TGCAGTGCCCGGACGACTAGCGGGAGTAGGAATGAGCAGTTCTTC.

This clonotype was seen at least ten times. The chain combines TRBV20-1 with TRBJ2-7; D unresolved. CDR1 and CDR2 (germline): DFQATT, SNEGSKA (reference sequence). The germline V and J ends were trimmed by 4 bases and 2 bases, with 9 bases remaining between them. There are 12 residues in the CDR3. DNA of the CDR3: TGCAGTGCTAACCAGCCGGCCTACGAGCAGTACTTC. Encoded protein: CSANQPAYEQYF.

This clonotype was found once. The chain recombines TRBV15 with TRBJ1-2; 7 nucleotides match TRBD1. The junction had 5 bases not matched to a gene; V was cut back by 5 bases and J by 2 bases. Germline V gene sequence: CDR1 LNHNV, CDR2 YYDKDF (reference sequence). The CDR3 extends over 14 amino acids. The CDR3 sequence is CATSPGQENYGYTF. The CDR3 DNA is TGTGCCACCAGCCCCGGACAGGAAAACTATGGCTACACCTTC.

This clonotype was seen at least ten times. This chain links TRBV24-1 with TRBJ2-1; D is unresolved. Germline lookup yields CDR1 KGHDR and CDR2 SFDVKD. The V gene lost 3 bases and the J gene lost 6 bases, with 8 bases spanning the gap. The CDR3 length is 13 residues. The CDR3 is CATSDRPTNEQFF. CDR3 DNA sequence: TGTGCCACCAGTGATCGCCCTACCAATGAGCAGTTCTTC.

This clonotype has just one count. The gene calls are TRBV28 and TRBJ1-1; D not resolved. CDR3 size: 16 residues. The germline V and J ends were trimmed by 3 bases and 1 base, with 15 bases remaining between them. Germline-derived CDR1 and CDR2 are MDHEN and SYDVKM. CDR3 residues: CASSFSPPAQNTEAFF. The CDR3, as DNA: TGTGCCAGCAGTTTTTCACCCCCCGCACAGAACACTGAAGCTTTCTTT.

This clonotype was found many times. The chain couples TRBV6-9 to TRBJ2-7, with D tentatively TRBD1 or TRBD2 (5 bases each). This CDR3 has 14 residues. CDR1 is MNHGY and CDR2 is SVAAGI in the germline V gene. Deletions cut 3 bases from V and 1 base from J, with 10 bases between. CDR3 in DNA: TGTGCCAGCAGTTACCGGGACGGATCCTACGAGCAGTACTTC. Translation gives CASSYRDGSYEQYF.

This clonotype was found many times. This chain uses TRBV10-3 with TRBJ1-1, with no clear D. Per the germline V gene, CDR1 is ENHRY and CDR2 is SYGVKD. This CDR3 has 14 residues. With 4 bases removed from V and 2 bases from J, the gap between germline ends came to 11 bases. The CDR3 DNA sequence: TGTGCCATCAGTGTATCACAGATTAACACTGAAGCTTTCTTT. It translates to CAISVSQINTEAFF.

The table lists this clonotype with many counts. The gene calls are TRBV6-1 and TRBJ1-1; D gene uncertain. The germline gives CDR1 MNHNS, CDR2 SASEGT. Deletions cut 8 bases from V and 0 bases from J, with 7 bases between. This CDR3 is 12 amino acids long. CDR3 bases: TGTGCCAGCCTGGGAATGAACACTGAAGCTTTCTTT. Its translation is CASLGMNTEAFF.

The table lists this clonotype with many counts. This sequence joins TRBV6-2 or TRBV6-3 and TRBJ2-5; possibly TRBD2 for D (6 bases). Germline V gene lookup returns CDR1 MNHEY and CDR2 SVGEGT. The CDR3 consists of 14 residues. V was pared by 7 bases and J by 5 bases, with 17 bases between. CDR3 loop: CASTKALGGETQYF. CDR3 in DNA: TGTGCCAGCACCAAAGCCCTAGGAGGGGAGACCCAGTACTTC.

V is TRBV19 and J is TRBJ1-1, with D unclear. Germline V gene sequence: CDR1 LNHDA, CDR2 SQIVND (reference sequence). Trimming removed 5 bases at V and 4 bases at J, with 14 bases between. The CDR3 is made up of 14 amino acids. CDR3 in DNA: TGTGCCAGTAGTTTGCGGGGTTCGGGCACTGAAGCTTTCTTT. This gives the protein CASSLRGSGTEAFF. The whole variable domain, remainder taken from reference TRBV19 and TRBJ1-1, is DGGITQSPKYLFRKEGQNVTLSCEQNLNHDAMYWYRQDPGQGLRLIYYSQIVNDFQKGDIAEGYSVSREKKESFPLTVTSAQKNPTAFYLCASSLRGSGTEAFFGQGTRLTVV.

This clonotype came up a few times. An end of the junction differs from the germline gene, which may be a read error. J is TRBJ2-7 and V is TRBV7-2, with D maybe TRBD1 (6 bases). Germline values: CDR1 SGHTA, CDR2 FQGNSA. This CDR3 region has 14 residues. The CDR3 DNA reads as TGTGCCAGCAGCTTGGAGACAGGCTCCTTCGAGCAGTACTTC. It codes for CASSLETGSFEQYF.

The chain joins TRBV27 to TRBJ2-7; D gene unclear. This CDR3 contains 13 residues. V was clipped by 4 bases and J by 2 bases, with 9 bases between them. CDR1 and CDR2 from the germline V gene are MNHEY and SMNVEV (reference sequence). The CDR3 sequence: CASSSDITYEQYF. The CDR3 bases are TGTGCCAGCAGTTCCGACATAACCTACGAGCAGTACTTC.

The chain links TRBV28 to TRBJ1-3; D is ambiguous. Germline V gene lookup returns CDR1 MDHEN and CDR2 SYDVKM. This CDR3 is built from 12 residues. The germline V and J ends were trimmed by 7 bases and 2 bases, with 6 bases remaining between them. CDR3 region: CASTSPGNTIYF. CDR3 nucleotide sequence: TGTGCCAGCACTTCTCCTGGAAACACCATATATTTT.

This clonotype was seen repeatedly, ten times or more. This chain connects TRBV13 to TRBJ2-7, with 8 bases identical to TRBD2. Germline V gene sequence: CDR1 PRHDT, CDR2 FYEKMQ (reference sequence). J gave up 7 bases and V 5 bases, and 13 bases lay outside the gene matches. There are 15 residues in the CDR3. DNA for the CDR3: TGTGCCAGCAGCCTCGGGGGGGCGGGAGGTCGAGAGCAGTACTTC. Its translation is CASSLGGAGGREQYF.